This note documents a single TCR beta chain sequence. Its antigen is not identified. TCRdb's table, derived via immunoSEQ multiplex PCR, lists solely in-frame clones and lacks some. The data hold about 120,000 clones, with more than 75% observed a single time. The data stem from a study of cytomegalovirus exposure and HLA in healthy donors. Notes on the study in general: TCR clusters originating in the first cohort tended to co-occur in the roughly 130 validation repertoires, according to a later analysis. High specificity and sensitivity for cytomegalovirus status were reported for the classifier.

Germline CDR1 is LNHNV and CDR2 is YYDKDF (reference sequence). Trimming took 0 bases from V and 5 from J, leaving 8 bases between them. The CDR3 is 15 amino acids. The donors were in the roughly 110-subject validation cohort; that cohort was separate from the roughly 730-subject first cohort. The origin of this receptor is a woman between 25 and 40 years old in good health and CMV-seronegative. The specimen was PBMCs. The J gene is TRBJ1-6, the V gene TRBV15, with D possibly matching TRBD1 (5 bases). CDR3 sequence reads: CATSRDPGNNSPLHF. CDR3 coding DNA: TGTGCCACCAGCAGAGATCCAGGGAATAATTCACCCCTCCACTTT.